This T cell receptor beta chain was observed in a study of T cell responses to AZD1222 COVID-19 vaccine. The method was immunoSEQ multiplex PCR; TCRdb's version includes in-frame clones alone and lacks a portion of them. In the table there are roughly 100,000 clones, 90% of which are singletons. V shed 1 base and J 5 bases; nucleotides not matched to a gene: 4. Germline assignment: CDR1 SGHRS and CDR2 YFSETQ. The CDR3 totals 15 residues. A word on this clone: The antigen remains undetermined.

Overall study findings and caveats: Dominant at 160-218 and 743-854, vaccine-associated CD4 TCRs also spanned spike.

The sequencing used peripheral blood, collected 28 days after the second AZD1222 dose. The chain carries TRBV5-1 and TRBJ2-3; the match to TRBD1 covers 10 bases. The TCR comes from an adult who received the AZD1222 COVID-19 vaccine. CDR3: CASSLFRTGGDTQYF. In nucleotides, the CDR3 is TGCGCCAGCAGCTTGTTCCGGACAGGGGGAGATACGCAGTATTTT.